This entry describes one TCR beta chain. This CDR3 has 14 amino acids. Germline V lookup: CDR1 MNHEY, CDR2 SVGAGI. The V gene end was trimmed by 0 bases and the J gene end by 6 bases; junction bases not matched to a gene: 4. TCRdb keeps only in-frame clones here, not all; method: immunoSEQ multiplex PCR. The sample consists of around 400,000 clones, 70% to 90% of them appearing once. Contact with a PCR-confirmed or clinician-diagnosed COVID-19 case occurred within 2 weeks of entry. The sample is drawn from a study of blood T cell repertoires in COVID-19. Study-wide background: Sources were T cells, B-cell-depleted T cells, or PBMCs; the material itself was cDNA or gDNA.

Material: PBMCs or T cells enriched from blood (not recorded which). The rearrangement uses TRBV6-5 and TRBJ1-1, with TRBD1 identical over 7 bases. This receptor was taken from a young woman who had been exposed to COVID-19. The CDR3 nucleotides read TGTGCCAGCAGTTACTCGTCCCAGGGGGCTGAAGCTTTCTTT. It encodes CASSYSSQGAEAFF.